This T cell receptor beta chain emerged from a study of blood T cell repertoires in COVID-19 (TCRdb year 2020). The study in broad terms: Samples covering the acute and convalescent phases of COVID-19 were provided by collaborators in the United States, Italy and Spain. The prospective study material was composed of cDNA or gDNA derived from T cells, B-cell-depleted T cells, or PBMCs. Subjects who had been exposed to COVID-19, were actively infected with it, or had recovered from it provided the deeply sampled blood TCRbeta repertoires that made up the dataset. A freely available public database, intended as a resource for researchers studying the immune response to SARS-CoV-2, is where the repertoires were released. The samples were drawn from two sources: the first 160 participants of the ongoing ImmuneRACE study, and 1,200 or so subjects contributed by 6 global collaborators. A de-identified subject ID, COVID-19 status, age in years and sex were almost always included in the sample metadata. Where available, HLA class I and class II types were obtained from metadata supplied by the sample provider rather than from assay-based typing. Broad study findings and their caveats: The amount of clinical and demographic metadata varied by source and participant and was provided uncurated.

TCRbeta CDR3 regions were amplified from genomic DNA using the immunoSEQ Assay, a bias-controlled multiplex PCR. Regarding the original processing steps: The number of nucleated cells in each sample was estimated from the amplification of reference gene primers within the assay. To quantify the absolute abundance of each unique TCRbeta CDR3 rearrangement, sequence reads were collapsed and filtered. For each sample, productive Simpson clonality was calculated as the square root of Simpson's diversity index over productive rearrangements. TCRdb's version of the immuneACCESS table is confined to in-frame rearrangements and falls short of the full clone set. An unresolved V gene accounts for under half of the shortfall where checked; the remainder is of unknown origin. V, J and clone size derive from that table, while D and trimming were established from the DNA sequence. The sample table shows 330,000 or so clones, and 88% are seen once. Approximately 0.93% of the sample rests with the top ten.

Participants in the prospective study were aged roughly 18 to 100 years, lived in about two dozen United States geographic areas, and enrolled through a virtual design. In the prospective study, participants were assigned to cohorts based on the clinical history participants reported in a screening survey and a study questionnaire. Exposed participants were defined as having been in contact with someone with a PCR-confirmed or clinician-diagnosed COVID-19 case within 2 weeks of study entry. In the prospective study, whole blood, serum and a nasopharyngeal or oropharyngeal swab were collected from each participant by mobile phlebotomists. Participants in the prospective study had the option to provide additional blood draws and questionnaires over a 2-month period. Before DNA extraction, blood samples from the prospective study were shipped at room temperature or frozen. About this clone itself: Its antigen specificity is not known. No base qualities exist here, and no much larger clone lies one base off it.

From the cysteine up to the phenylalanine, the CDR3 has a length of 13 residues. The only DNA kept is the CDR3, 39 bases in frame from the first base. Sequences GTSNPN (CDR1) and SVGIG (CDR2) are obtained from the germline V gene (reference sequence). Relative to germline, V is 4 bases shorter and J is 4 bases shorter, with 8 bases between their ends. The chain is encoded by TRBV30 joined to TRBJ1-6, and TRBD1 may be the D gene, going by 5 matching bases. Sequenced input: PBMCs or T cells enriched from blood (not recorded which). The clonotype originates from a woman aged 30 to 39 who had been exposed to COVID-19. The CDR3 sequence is CAWTTEYNSPLHF. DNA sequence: TGTGCCTGGACGACAGAATATAATTCACCCCTCCACTTT.